Below, one T cell receptor (beta chain) is given with its context. What it binds is not known. The entry originates in a study of blood T cells in healthy people across ages. Study-wide points: A greater number of naive CD4+ cells and higher diversity distinguished long-lived donors from aged donors. There was no known CMV status for donors, so expanded clonotype changes were possibly confounded.

It was with a sample-barcoded 5' primer and a J-beta primer mix that a second PCR of roughly 7 to 12 cycles was run. TCRdb re-derived calls from the 5' RACE reads in MiXCR, one entry per CDR3 protein. The sample records about 1.8 million distinct CDR3 sequences, around half being singletons. Germline-derived CDR1 and CDR2 are MDHEN and SYDVKM. This CDR3 is 18 amino acids long. V lost 5 bases, J lost 1 base, and 12 bases stayed unmatched. Sequencing was performed on blood. The V and J genes are TRBV28 and TRBJ2-1; 9 bases agree with TRBD2. The clonotype originates from a woman aged 40 to 50 in good health. The CDR3: CASSGAGGPVSSYNEQFF. In nucleotides, the CDR3 is TGTGCCAGCAGTGGGGCGGGGGGGCCGGTTAGTTCCTACAATGAGCAGTTCTTC.